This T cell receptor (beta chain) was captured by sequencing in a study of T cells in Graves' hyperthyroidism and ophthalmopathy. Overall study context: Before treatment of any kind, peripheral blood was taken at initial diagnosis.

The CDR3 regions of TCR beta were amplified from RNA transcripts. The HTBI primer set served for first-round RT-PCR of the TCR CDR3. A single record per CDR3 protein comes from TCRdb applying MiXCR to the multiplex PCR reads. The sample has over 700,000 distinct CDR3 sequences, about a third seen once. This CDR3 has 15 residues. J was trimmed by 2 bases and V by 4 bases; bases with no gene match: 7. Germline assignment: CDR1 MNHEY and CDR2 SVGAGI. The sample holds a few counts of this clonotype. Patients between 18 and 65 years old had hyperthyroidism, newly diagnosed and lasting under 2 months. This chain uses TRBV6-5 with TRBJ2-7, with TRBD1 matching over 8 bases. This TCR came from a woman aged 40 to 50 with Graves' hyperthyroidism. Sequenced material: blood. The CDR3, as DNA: TGTGCCAGCAGTTCCACCCCGGGACAGGCCTACGAGCAGTACTTC. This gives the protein CASSSTPGQAYEQYF.